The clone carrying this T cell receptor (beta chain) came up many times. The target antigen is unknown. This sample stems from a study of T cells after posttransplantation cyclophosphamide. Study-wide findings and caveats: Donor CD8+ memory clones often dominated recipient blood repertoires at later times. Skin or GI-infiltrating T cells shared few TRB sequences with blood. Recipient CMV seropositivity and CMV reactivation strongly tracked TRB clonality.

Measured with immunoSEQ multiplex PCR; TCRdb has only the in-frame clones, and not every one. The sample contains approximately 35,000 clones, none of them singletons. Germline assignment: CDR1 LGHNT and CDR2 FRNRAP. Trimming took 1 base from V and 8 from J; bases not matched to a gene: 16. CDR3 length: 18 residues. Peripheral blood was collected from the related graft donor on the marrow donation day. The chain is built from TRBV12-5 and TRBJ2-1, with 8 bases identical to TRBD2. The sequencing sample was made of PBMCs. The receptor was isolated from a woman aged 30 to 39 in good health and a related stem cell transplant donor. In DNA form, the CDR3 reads TGTGCTAGTGGTTTGGCCCGGGTGTCCTTAGCGGGGCTGGATGAGCAGTTCTTC. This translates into CASGLARVSLAGLDEQFF.